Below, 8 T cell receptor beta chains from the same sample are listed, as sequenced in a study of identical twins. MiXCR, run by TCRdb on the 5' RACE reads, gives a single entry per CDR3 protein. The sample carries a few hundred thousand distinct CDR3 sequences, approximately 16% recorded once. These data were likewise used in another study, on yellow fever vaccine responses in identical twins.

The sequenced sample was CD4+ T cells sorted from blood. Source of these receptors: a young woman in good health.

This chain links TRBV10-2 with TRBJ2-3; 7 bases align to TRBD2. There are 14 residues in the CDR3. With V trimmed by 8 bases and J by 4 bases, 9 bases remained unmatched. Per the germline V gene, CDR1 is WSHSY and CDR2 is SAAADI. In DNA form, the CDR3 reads TGCGCCAGCGGGGAGGGTAGCTCGGCAGATACGCAGTATTTT. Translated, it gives CASGEGSSADTQYF.

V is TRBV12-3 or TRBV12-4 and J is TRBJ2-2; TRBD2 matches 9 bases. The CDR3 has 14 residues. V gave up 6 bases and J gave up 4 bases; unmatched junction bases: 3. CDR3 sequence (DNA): TGTGCCAGCAGAGAGGGACTAGCCACCGGGGAGCTGTTTTTT. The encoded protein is CASREGLATGELFF.

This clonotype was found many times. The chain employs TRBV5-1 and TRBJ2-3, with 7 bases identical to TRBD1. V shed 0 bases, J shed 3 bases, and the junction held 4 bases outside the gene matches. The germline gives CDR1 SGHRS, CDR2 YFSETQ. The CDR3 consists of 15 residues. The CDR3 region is CASSLVGGRTDTQYF. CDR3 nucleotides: TGCGCCAGCAGCTTGGTAGGGGGCAGGACAGATACGCAGTATTTT.

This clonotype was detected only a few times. CDR3 coding DNA: TGTGCCAGCAAGTCTGGAGTCACAGATACGCAGTATTTT. Translated, it gives CASKSGVTDTQYF. This chain uses TRBV6-1 with TRBJ2-3; D not resolved. Germline V lookup: CDR1 MNHNS, CDR2 SASEGT. The CDR3 runs to 13 residues. Trimming removed 7 bases at V and 2 bases at J, with 10 bases between.

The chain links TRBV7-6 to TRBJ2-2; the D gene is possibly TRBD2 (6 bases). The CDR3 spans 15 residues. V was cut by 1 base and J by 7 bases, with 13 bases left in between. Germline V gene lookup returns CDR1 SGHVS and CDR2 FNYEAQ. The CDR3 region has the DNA TGTGCCAGCAGCTTAGTGGACTATCAGGTCGGGGAGCTGTTTTTT. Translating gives CASSLVDYQVGELFF. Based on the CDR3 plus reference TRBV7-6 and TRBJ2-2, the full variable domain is GAGVSQSPRYKVTKRGQDVALRCDPISGHVSLYWYRQALGQGPEFLTYFNYEAQQDKSGLPNDRFSAERPEGSISTLTIQRTEQRDSAMYRCASSLVDYQVGELFFGEGSRLTVL.

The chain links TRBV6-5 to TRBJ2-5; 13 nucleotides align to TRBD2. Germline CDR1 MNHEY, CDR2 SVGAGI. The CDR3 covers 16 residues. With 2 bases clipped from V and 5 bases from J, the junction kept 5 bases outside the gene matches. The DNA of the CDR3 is TGTGCCAGCAGTTACACTAGCGGGAGGGCCGGGGAGACCCAGTACTTC. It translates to CASSYTSGRAGETQYF.

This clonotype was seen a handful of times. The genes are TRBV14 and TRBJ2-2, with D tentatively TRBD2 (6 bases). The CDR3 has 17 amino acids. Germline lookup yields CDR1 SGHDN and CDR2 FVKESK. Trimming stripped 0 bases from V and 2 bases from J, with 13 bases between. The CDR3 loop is CASSQDFLGSNTGELFF. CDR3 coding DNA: TGTGCCAGCAGCCAAGACTTTCTCGGGAGCAACACCGGGGAGCTGTTTTTT.

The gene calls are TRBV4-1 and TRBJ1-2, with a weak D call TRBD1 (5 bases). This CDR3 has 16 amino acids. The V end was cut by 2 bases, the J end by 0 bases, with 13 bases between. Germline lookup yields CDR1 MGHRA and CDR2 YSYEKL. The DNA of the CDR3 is TGCGCCAGCAGCCAATCGGGGACGGTTACTAACTATGGCTACACCTTC. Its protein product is CASSQSGTVTNYGYTF.